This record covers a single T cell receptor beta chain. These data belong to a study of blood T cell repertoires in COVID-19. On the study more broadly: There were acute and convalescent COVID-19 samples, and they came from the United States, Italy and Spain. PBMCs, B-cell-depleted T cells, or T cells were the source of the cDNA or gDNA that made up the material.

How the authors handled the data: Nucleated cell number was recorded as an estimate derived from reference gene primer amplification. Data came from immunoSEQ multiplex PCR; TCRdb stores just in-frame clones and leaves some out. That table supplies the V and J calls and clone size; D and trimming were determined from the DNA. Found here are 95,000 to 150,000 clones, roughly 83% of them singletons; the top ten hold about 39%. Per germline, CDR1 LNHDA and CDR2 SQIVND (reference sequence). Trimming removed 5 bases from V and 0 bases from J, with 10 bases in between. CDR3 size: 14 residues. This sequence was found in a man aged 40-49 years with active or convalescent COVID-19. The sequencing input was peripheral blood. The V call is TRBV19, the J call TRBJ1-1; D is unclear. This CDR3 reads CASSFRGLNTEAFF. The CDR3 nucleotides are TGTGCCAGTAGTTTCCGAGGGCTGAACACTGAAGCTTTCTTT.